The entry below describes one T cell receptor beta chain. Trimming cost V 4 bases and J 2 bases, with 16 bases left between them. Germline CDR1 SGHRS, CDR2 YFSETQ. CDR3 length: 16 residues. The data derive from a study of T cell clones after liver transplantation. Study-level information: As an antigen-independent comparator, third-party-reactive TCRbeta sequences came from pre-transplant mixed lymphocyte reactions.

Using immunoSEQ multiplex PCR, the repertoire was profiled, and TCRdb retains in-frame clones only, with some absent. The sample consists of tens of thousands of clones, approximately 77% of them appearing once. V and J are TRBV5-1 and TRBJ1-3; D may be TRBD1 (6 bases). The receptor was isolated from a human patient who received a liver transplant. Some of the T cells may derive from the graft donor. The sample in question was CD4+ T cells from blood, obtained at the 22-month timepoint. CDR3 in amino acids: CASSPIPPGAGNTIYF. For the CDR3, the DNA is TGCGCCAGCAGCCCGATCCCCCCAGGGGCTGGAAACACCATATATTTT.